The present T cell receptor beta chain was sequenced within a study of T cell responses to AZD1222 COVID-19 vaccine. Broader study findings: Mostly white British, mostly female donors; authors suggested clonal diversity may be underestimated. Seropositive status at baseline applied to only a handful of AZD1222 recipients. Regions left unmutated in variants are reportedly the target of nearly half of spike-specific TCRs.

Produced via immunoSEQ multiplex PCR; TCRdb's table is partial and in-frame only. The sample lists approximately 180,000 clones; 85% to 90% were seen once. Of note for this clone: Its antigen is unknown.

The sequence was obtained from an adult in good health. This sample comprised peripheral blood, obtained on day 0 of AZD1222 vaccination.

The CDR3 DNA reads as TGTGCCAGCAGCTCGGACTCCCGCCGTGTAGATACGCAGTATTTT. Protein: CASSSDSRRVDTQYF. This rearrangement joins TRBV5-4 to TRBJ2-3, with a weak D call TRBD2 (5 bases). Looked up from germline, CDR1 is SGHNT and CDR2 is YYREEE (reference sequence). The V and J ends lost 3 bases and 5 bases respectively, with 16 bases between them. The CDR3 spans 15 residues.